Described below is a single T cell receptor beta chain sequence and its context. The antigen is unknown. PCR used 60 Vbeta primers and 13 Jbeta primers. Here immunoSEQ multiplex PCR was the method, and the copy in TCRdb shows in-frame clones only, minus some. Seen here are more than 95,000 clones, 75% to 85% observed once, and the top ten hold 3.5% to 5%. The data belong to a study of cytomegalovirus exposure and HLA in healthy donors. Study-wide results and caveats: Equally common other TCR beta chains were less clonally expanded than HLA-associated ones, a later analysis found. Among CMV-associated TCR beta chains, most appeared HLA-restricted in a later analysis. 87-base-pair reads could not separate some V segments, including TRBV6-2 and TRBV6-3.

This CDR3 has 15 amino acids. The junction had 11 bases not matched to a gene; V was cut back by 9 bases and J by 1 base. Looked up from germline, CDR1 is MNHEY and CDR2 is SVGAGI. The chain joins TRBV6-5 to TRBJ2-7; 8 bases align to TRBD1. The sequence came from a man aged 30 to 39 in good health and CMV-seropositive. The sequencing sample was made of PBMCs. CDR3 loop: CASMPLDRVSYEQYF. The CDR3 DNA is TGTGCCAGTATGCCACTGGACAGGGTGTCCTACGAGCAGTACTTC.